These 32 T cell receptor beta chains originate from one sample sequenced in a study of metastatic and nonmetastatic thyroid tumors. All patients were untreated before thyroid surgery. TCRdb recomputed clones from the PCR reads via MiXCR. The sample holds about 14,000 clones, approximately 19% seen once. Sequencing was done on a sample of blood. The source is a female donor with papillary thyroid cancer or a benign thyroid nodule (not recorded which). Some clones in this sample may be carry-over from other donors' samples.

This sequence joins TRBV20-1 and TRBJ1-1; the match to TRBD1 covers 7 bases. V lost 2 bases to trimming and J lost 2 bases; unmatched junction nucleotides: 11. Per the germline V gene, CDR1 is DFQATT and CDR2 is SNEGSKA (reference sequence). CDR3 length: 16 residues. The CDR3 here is CSARWGDRVHNTEAFF. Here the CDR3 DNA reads TGCAGTGCTAGATGGGGCGACAGGGTCCATAACACTGAAGCTTTCTTT.

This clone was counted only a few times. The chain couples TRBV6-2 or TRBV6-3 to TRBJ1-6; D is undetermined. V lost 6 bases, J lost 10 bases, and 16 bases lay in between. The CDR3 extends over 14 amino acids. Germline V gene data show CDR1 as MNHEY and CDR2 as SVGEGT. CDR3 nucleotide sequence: TGTGCCAGCAGCCCACTCCTGGCGTCGTCACCCCTCCACTTT. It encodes CASSPLLASSPLHF.

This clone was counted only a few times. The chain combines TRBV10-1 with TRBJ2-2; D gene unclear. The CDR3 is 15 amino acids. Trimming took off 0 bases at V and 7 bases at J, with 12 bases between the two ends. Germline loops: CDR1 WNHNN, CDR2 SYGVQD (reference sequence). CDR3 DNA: TGCGCCAGCAGTGAGTCGACTGGTGGTATCGGGGAGCTGTTTTTT. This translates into CASSESTGGIGELFF.

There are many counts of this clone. CDR3 protein: CATREGTSTDTQYF. In nucleotides, the CDR3 is TGTGCCACTAGAGAGGGGACGAGCACAGATACGCAGTATTTT. The chain is built from TRBV10-3 and TRBJ2-3; D may be TRBD1 or TRBD2 (5 bases each). This CDR3 is 14 amino acids long. Trimming took off 10 bases at V and 0 bases at J, with 14 bases between the two ends. CDR1 is ENHRY, CDR2 SYGVKD, per germline.

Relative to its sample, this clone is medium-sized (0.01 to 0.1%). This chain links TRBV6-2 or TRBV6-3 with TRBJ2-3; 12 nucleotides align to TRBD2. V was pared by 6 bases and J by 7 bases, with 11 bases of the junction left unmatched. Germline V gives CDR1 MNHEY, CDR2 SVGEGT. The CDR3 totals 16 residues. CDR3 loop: CASSLGLAGLGYTQYF. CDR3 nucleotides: TGTGCCAGCAGCCTCGGACTAGCGGGGTTGGGATATACGCAGTATTTT.

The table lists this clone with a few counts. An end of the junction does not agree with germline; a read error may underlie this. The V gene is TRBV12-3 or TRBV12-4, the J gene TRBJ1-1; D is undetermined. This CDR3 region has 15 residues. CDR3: CASILTGPADTEAFF. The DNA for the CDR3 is TGTGCCAGCATTTTAACCGGGCCTGCGGACACTGAAGCTTTCTTT.

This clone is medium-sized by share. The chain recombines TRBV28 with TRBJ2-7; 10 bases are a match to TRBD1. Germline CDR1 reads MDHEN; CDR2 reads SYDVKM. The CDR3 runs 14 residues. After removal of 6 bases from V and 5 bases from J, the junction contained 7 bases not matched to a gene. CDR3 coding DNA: TGTGCCAGCAGCCCGACAGGGGGCAACGACGAGCAGTACTTC. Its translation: CASSPTGGNDEQYF.

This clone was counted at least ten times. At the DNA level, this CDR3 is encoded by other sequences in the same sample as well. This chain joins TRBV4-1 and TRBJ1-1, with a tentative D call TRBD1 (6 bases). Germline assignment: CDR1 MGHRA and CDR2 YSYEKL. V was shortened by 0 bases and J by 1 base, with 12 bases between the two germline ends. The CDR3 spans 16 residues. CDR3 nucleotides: TGCGCCAGCAGCCAAGACTTTTCGGGACAGAACACTGAAGCTTTCTTT. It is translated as CASSQDFSGQNTEAFF.

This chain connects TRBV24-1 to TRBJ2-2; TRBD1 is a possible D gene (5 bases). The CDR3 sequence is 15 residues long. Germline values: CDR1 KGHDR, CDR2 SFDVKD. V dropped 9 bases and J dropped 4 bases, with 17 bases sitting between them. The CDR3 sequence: CATRPGWGFTGELFF. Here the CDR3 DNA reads TGTGCCACCCGCCCAGGGTGGGGTTTCACCGGGGAGCTGTTTTTT.

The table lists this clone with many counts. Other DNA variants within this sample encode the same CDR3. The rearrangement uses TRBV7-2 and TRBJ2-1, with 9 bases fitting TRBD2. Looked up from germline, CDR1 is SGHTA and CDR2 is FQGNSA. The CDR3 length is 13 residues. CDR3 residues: CATRLAVYNEQFF. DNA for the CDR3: TGTGCTACCCGACTAGCGGTCTACAATGAGCAGTTCTTC.

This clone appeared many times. The CDR3 DNA reads as TGTGCCACCAGCAGAGTTGGGCTAGCTATGGGTTTCGGGAATGAGCAGTTCTTC. This gives the protein CATSRVGLAMGFGNEQFF. The chain links TRBV15 to TRBJ2-1; D is possibly TRBD2 (5 bases). The V end was cut by 1 base, the J end by 7 bases, with 23 bases between. Germline CDR1 is LNHNV and CDR2 is YYDKDF (reference sequence). This CDR3 has 18 amino acids. Looking up the rest from reference TRBV15 and TRBJ2-1 gives the full variable domain: DAMVIQNPRYQVTQFGKPVTLSCSQTLNHNVMYWYQQKSSQAPKLLFHYYDKDFNNEADTPDNFQSRRPNTSFCFLDIRSPGLGDTAMYLCATSRVGLAMGFGNEQFFGPGTRLTVL.

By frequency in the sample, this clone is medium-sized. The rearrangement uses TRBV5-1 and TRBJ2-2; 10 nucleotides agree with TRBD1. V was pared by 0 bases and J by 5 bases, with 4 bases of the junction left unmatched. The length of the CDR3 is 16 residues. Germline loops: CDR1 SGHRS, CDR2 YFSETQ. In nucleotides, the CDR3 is TGCGCCAGCAGCTTGGACGCGGGACAGGGGACCGGGGAGCTGTTTTTT. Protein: CASSLDAGQGTGELFF.

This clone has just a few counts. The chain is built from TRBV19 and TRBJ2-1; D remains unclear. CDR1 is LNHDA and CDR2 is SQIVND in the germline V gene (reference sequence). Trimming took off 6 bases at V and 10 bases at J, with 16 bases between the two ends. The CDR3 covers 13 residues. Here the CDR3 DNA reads TGTGCCAGTAGGCCCAATCCGGTCGGGGAGCAGTTCTTC. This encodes CASRPNPVGEQFF.

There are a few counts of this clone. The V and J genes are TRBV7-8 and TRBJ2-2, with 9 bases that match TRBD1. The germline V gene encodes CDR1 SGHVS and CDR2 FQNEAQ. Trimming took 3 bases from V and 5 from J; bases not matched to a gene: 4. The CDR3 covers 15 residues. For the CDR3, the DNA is TGTGCCAGCAGCTTCACAGGGGGCGGGACCGGGGAGCTGTTTTTT. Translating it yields CASSFTGGGTGELFF.

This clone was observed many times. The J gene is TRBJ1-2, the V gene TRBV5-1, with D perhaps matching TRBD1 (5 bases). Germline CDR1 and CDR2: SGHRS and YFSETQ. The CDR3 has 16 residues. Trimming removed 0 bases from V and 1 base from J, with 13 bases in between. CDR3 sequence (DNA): TGCGCCAGCAGCTTGGAGGGGAGCCCCCTTAACTATGGCTACACCTTC. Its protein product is CASSLEGSPLNYGYTF.

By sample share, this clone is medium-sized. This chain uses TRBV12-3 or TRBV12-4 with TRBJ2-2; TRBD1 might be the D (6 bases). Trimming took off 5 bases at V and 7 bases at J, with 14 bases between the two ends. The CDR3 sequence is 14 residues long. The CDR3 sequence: CASSPQRGSGELFF. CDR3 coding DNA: TGTGCCAGCAGTCCGCAGAGGGGGAGCGGGGAGCTGTTTTTT.

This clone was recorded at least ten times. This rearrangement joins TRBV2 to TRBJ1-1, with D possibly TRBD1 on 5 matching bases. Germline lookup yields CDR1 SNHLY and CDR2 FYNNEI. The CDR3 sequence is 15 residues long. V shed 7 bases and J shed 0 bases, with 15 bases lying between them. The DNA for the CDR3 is TGTGCCAGCAAAGCGTCAGGGTTAGTGAACACTGAAGCTTTCTTT. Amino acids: CASKASGLVNTEAFF.

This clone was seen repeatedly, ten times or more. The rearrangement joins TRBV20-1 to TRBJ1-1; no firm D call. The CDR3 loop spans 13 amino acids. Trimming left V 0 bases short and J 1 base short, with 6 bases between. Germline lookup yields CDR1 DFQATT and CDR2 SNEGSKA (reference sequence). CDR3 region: CSARETENTEAFF. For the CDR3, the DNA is TGCAGTGCTAGAGAAACCGAGAACACTGAAGCTTTCTTT.

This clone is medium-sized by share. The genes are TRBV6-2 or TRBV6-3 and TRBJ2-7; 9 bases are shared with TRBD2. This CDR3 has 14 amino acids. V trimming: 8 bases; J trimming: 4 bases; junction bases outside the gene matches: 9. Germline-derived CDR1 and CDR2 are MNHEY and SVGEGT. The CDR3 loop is CASGPGLATYEQYF. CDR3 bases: TGTGCCAGCGGACCGGGACTAGCAACGTACGAGCAGTACTTC.

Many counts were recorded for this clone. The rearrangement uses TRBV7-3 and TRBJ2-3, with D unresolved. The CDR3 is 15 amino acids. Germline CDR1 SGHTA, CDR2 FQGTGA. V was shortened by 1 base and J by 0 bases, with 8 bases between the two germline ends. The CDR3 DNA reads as TGTGCCAGCAGCTTAAATTCACTCAGCACAGATACGCAGTATTTT. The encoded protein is CASSLNSLSTDTQYF.

CDR3 amino acids: CSAPRGGVQDTEAFF. CDR3 nucleotide sequence: TGCAGTGCTCCCCGGGGGGGGGTGCAAGACACTGAAGCTTTCTTT. J is TRBJ1-1 and V is TRBV20-1; D might be TRBD1 (5 bases). The CDR3 has 15 amino acids. The ends were cut back, 5 bases at V and 3 bases at J, with 19 bases in the middle. Germline CDR1 reads DFQATT; CDR2 reads SNEGSKA (reference sequence).

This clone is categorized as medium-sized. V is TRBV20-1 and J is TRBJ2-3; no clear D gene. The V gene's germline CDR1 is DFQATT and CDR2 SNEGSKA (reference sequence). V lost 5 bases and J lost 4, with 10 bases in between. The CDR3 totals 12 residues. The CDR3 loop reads CSAYIPADTQYF. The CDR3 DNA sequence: TGCAGTGCTTACATCCCGGCAGATACGCAGTATTTT.

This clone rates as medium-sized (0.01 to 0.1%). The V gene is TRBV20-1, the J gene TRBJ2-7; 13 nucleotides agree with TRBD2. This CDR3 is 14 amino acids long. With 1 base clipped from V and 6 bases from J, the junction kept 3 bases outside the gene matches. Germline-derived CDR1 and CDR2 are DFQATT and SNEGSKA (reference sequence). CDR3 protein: CSARAGLAGVEQYF. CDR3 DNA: TGCAGTGCTAGAGCAGGACTAGCGGGAGTCGAGCAGTACTTC.

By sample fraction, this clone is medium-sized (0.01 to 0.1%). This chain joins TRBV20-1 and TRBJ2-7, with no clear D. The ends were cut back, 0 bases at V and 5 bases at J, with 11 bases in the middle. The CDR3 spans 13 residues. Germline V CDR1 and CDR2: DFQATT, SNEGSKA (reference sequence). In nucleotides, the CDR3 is TGCAGTGCTAGAGACTTTAGCCGGGACGAGCAGTACTTC. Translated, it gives CSARDFSRDEQYF.

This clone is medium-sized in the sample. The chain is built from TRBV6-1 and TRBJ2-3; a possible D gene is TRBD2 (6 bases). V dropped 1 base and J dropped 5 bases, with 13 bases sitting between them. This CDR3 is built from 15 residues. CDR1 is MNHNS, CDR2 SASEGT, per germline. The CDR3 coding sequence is TGTGCCAGCAGTGAAGTGGCGGGAATACAAGATACGCAGTATTTT. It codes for CASSEVAGIQDTQYF.

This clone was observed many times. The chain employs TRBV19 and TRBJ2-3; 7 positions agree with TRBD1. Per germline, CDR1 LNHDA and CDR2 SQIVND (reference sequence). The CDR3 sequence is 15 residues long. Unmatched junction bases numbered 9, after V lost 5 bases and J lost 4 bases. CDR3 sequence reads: CASSPGQLFADTQYF. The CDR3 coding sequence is TGTGCCAGTAGTCCGGGACAGCTATTTGCAGATACGCAGTATTTT.

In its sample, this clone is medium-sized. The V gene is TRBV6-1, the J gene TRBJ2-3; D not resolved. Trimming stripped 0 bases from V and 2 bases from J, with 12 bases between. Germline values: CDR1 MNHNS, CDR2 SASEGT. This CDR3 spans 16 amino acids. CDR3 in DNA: TGTGCCAGCAGTGAAGCGCTTGCGGACCCCACAGATACGCAGTATTTT. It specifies CASSEALADPTDTQYF.

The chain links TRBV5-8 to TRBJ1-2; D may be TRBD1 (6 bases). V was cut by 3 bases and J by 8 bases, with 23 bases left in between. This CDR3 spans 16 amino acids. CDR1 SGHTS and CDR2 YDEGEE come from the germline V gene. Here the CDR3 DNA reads TGTGCCAGCAGCTCACAACTACGATACAGGGACAACGGCTACACCTTC. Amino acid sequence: CASSSQLRYRDNGYTF.

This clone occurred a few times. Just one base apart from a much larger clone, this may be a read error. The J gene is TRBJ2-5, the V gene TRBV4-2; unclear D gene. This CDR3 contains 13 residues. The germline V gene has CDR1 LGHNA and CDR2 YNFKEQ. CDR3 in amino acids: CANSPSPQETQYF. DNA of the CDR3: TGTGCCAACAGCCCATCACCCCAAGAGACCCAGTACTTC.

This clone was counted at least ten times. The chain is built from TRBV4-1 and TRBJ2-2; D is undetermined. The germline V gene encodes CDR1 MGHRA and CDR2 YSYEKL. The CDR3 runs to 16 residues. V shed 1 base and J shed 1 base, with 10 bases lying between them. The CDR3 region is CASSQVLSRNTGELFF. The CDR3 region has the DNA TGCGCCAGCAGCCAAGTCCTCTCTAGGAACACCGGGGAGCTGTTTTTT.

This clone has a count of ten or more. The CDR3 here is CASSPGKTTDTQYF. DNA for the CDR3: TGTGCCAGCAGCCCAGGCAAGACTACAGATACGCAGTATTTT. This chain uses TRBV5-4 with TRBJ2-3; D uncertain. V dropped 4 bases and J dropped 3 bases, with 12 bases sitting between them. CDR1 is SGHNT and CDR2 is YYREEE in the germline V gene (reference sequence). The CDR3 runs to 14 residues. The full variable domain, rest sourced from reference TRBV5-4 and TRBJ2-3, is ETGVTQSPTHLIKTRGQQVTLRCSSQSGHNTVSWYQQALGQGPQFIFQYYREEENGRGNFPPRFSGLQFPNYSSELNVNALELDDSALYLCASSPGKTTDTQYFGPGTRLTVL.

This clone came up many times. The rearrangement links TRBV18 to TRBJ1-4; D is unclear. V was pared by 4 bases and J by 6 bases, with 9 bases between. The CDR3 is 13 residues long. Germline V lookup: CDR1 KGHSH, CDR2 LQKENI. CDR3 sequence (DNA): TGTGCCAGCTCACTCGGCGCCGATGAAAAACTGTTTTTT. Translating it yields CASSLGADEKLFF. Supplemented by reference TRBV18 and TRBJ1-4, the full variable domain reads NAGVMQNPRHLVRRRGQEARLRCSPMKGHSHVYWYRQLPEEGLKFMVYLQKENIIDESGMPKERFSAEFPKEGPSILRIQQVVRGDSAAYFCASSLGADEKLFFGSGTQLSVL.